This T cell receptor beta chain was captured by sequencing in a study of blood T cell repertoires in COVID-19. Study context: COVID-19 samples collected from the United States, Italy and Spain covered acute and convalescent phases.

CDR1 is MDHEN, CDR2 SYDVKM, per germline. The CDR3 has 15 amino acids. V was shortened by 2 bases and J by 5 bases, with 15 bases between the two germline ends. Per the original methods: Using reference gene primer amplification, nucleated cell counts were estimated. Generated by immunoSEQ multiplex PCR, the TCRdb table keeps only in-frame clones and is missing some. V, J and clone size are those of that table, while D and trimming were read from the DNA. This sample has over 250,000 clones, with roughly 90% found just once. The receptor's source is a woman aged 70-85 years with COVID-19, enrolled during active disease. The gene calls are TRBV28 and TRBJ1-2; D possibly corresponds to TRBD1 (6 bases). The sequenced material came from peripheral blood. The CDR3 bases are TGTGCCAGCAGTTTACGACAGGCCTTCCTTTATGGCTACACCTTC. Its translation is CASSLRQAFLYGYTF.